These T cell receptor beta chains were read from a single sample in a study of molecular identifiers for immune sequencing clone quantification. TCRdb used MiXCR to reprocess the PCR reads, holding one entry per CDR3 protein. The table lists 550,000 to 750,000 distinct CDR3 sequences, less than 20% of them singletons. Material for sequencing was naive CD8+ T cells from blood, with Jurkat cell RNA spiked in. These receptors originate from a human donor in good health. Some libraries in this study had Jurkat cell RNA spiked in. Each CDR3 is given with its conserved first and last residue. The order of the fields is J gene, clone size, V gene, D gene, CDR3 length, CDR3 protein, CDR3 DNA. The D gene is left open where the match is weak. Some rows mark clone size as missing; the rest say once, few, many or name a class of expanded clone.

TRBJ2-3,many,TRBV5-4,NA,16,CASSNGRDSNTDTQYF,TGTGCCAGCAGCAACGGACGGGATAGTAACACAGATACGCAGTATTTT
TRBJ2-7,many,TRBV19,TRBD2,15,CASSKTSGSNYEQYF,TGTGCCAGTAGTAAGACTAGCGGGAGTAACTACGAGCAGTACTTC
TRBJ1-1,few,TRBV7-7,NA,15,CASSPLGGYNTEAFF,TGTGCCAGCAGCCCCCTTGGGGGCTATAACACTGAAGCTTTCTTT
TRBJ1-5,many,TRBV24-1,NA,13,CATSVGRNQPQHF,TGTGCCACCAGCGTTGGACGTAATCAGCCCCAGCATTTT
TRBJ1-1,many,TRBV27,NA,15,CASSAHRVGLTEAFF,TGTGCCAGCAGTGCCCACAGGGTAGGGCTGACTGAAGCTTTCTTT
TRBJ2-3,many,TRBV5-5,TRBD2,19,CASSRDSGGDLTSTDTQYF,TGTGCCAGCAGCAGAGATAGCGGGGGGGATTTAACTAGCACAGATACGCAGTATTTT
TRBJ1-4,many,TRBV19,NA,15,CASSIETRRGEKLFF,TGTGCCAGTAGTATCGAGACCAGGCGGGGTGAAAAACTGTTTTTT
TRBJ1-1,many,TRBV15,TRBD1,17,CATSRDPSRGLDTEAFF,TGTGCCACCAGCAGGGATCCATCCAGGGGGTTAGACACTGAAGCTTTCTTT
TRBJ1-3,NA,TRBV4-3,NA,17,CASSQDFAGVSGNTIYF,TGCGCCAGCAGCCAAGATTTTGCAGGGGTCTCTGGAAACACCATATATTTT
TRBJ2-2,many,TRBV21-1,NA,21,CASGGKWPGEAINANTGELFF,TGTGCCAGCGGGGGGAAATGGCCAGGAGAAGCCATTAACGCGAACACCGGGGAGCTGTTTTTT
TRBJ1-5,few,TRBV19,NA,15,CASSIAGGSNQPQHF,TGTGCCAGTAGTATCGCCGGAGGGAGCAATCAGCCCCAGCATTTT
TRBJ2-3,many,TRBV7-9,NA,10,CASSLDRQYF,TGTGCCAGCAGCTTAGATCGGCAGTATTTT
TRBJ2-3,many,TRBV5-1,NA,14,CASSPWEGADTQYF,TGCGCCAGCAGCCCCTGGGAAGGGGCGGATACGCAGTATTTT
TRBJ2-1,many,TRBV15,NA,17,CATSREPGHGAYNEQFF,TGTGCCACCAGCAGAGAACCGGGGCACGGTGCCTACAATGAGCAGTTCTTC
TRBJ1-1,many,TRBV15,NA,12,CATSRDGTEAFF,TGTGCCACCAGCAGAGACGGGACTGAAGCTTTCTTT
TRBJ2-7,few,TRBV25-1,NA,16,CASSEPGTENSYEQYF,TGTGCCAGCAGTGAACCCGGGACGGAGAACTCCTACGAGCAGTACTTC
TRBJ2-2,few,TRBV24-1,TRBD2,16,CATSDLSGRNTGELFF,TGTGCCACCAGTGATCTAAGCGGGAGGAACACCGGGGAGCTGTTTTTT
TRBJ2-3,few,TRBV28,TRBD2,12,CASSPTSETSVF,TGTGCCAGCAGTCCCACTAGCGAAACAAGTGTATTT
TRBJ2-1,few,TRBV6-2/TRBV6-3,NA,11,CASDSDNEQFF,TGTGCCAGCGATTCGGACAATGAGCAGTTCTTC
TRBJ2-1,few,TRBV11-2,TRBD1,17,CASSMFPGQSSYNEQFF,TGTGCCAGCAGCATGTTTCCGGGACAGAGCTCCTACAATGAGCAGTTCTTC
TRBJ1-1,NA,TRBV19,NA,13,CASSIQGSTEAFF,TGTGCCAGTAGTATCCAGGGTAGTACTGAAGCTTTCTTT
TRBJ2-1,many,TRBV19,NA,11,CATSSYNEQFF,TGTGCCACCAGCTCCTACAATGAGCAGTTCTTC
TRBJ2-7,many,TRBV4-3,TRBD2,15,CASSQDLAGVYEQYF,TGCGCCAGCAGCCAAGATCTAGCGGGGGTCTACGAGCAGTACTTC
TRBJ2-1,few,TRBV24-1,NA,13,CATSAGRYNEQFF,TGTGCCACCAGTGCGGGCCGTTACAATGAGCAGTTCTTC
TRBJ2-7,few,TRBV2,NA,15,CASSELAGTDYEQYF,TGTGCCAGCAGTGAGTTGGCCGGCACAGACTACGAGCAGTACTTC
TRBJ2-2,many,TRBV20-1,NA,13,CSALWGKAGELFF,TGCAGTGCTTTATGGGGCAAAGCTGGGGAGCTGTTTTTT
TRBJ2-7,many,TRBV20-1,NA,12,CSLTGPSYEQYF,TGCAGTCTTACGGGGCCCTCCTACGAGCAGTACTTC
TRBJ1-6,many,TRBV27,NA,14,CASSFAGSNSPLHF,TGTGCCAGCAGTTTTGCAGGGAGTAATTCACCCCTCCACTTT